This TCR beta chain derives from a study of T cell responses to AZD1222 COVID-19 vaccine. Study results and limitations: There were mostly white British donors and more females than males, and clonal diversity was possibly underestimated. Just a handful of people given AZD1222 tested seropositive at baseline. Close to half of spike-specific TCRs reportedly recognize unmutated variant regions. After two AZD1222 doses, spike-specific TCR breadth and depth rose versus day 0.

In regard to this clone: What it binds is unknown.

Clones were sequenced by immunoSEQ multiplex PCR, and TCRdb holds only the in-frame ones, with some missing. Seen here are 150,000 to 200,000 clones, roughly nine tenths observed once, and the top ten hold about 4%. This CDR3 is 14 amino acids long. Germline-derived CDR1 and CDR2 are SGHRS and YFSETQ. V lost 7 bases, J lost 5 bases, and 15 bases lay in between. The source of this sequence is an adult who received the MenACWY meningococcal vaccine as a control. The sample was peripheral blood, taken 28 days after the second dose of the MenACWY control vaccine. This chain joins TRBV5-1 and TRBJ2-2, with TRBD1 as a possible D gene (5 bases). The CDR3 DNA reads TGCGCCAGCCACTTCTCAGGGAATACCGGGGAGCTGTTTTTT. Protein sequence: CASHFSGNTGELFF.